This TCR beta chain was recovered during a study of blood T cell repertoires in COVID-19 (dated by TCRdb to 2018 to 2021). Background for the entire study: The collaborator samples originated in the United States, Italy and Spain and spanned the acute and convalescent phases of COVID-19. The material from the prospective study consisted of cDNA or gDNA derived from T cells, B-cell-depleted T cells, or PBMCs. The dataset comprised deeply sampled blood TCRbeta repertoires from subjects exposed to, actively infected with, or recovered from COVID-19. The repertoires were released in a freely available public database intended as a resource for research on the immune response to SARS-CoV-2. Samples came from the ongoing ImmuneRACE study (first 160 participants) plus 1,254 subjects from 6 global collaborators. Sample metadata almost always included a de-identified subject ID, COVID-19 status, age in years and sex. Where available, HLA class I and class II types were taken from metadata supplied by the sample provider and were not determined by assay-based typing. The study at large found these results: How much clinical and demographic metadata was included differed by source and by participant, and the metadata was provided uncurated.

TCRbeta CDR3 regions were amplified from genomic DNA using the immunoSEQ Assay, a bias-controlled multiplex PCR. Processing in the source paper ran as follows. Within the assay, amplification of reference gene primers was used to estimate how many nucleated cells each sample contained. To quantify the absolute abundance of each unique TCRbeta CDR3 rearrangement, sequence reads were collapsed and filtered. Productive Simpson clonality was computed per sample as the square root of Simpson's diversity index over productive rearrangements. TCRdb retrieved this table from immuneACCESS and kept in-frame rearrangements only. Not all clones are present; in checked studies, unresolved V genes account for under half, and no reason is known for the remainder. Clonal size and the V and J genes are those of that table, whereas D and trimming came from the DNA. Counted in this sample were over 300,000 clones; around 89% of them appeared once. 6.5% of the sample is taken by the ten largest.

To note about this clone: Its target antigen remains unknown. No per-base quality is available; no much larger clone lies one base away.

The germline V gene provides CDR1 SGDLS and CDR2 YYNGEE. Cut back by 4 bases and 2 bases, the V and J ends lie 18 bases apart. The CDR3 measures 16 amino acids from cysteine to phenylalanine. Only the CDR3 portion is preserved as DNA: 48 bases, with reading frame beginning at the first base. Whole blood was collected in K2EDTA tubes by collaborating institutions according to the institutions' own protocols. For TCRbeta analysis, collaborators shipped samples as frozen whole blood, isolated PBMCs, or DNA extracted from either of those sample types. Recombination linked TRBV9 to TRBJ2-5; 5 matching bases give a weak D call of TRBD2. The sequence was obtained from a man aged 18 to 29 with active or convalescent COVID-19. The specimen sequenced was peripheral blood. The nucleotide sequence reads as follows: TGTGCCAGCAGCCTACATAAGGCGGGCCTACAAGAGACCCAGTACTTC. Its protein product is CASSLHKAGLQETQYF.